This T cell receptor beta chain comes out of a study of blood T cells in healthy people across ages. The study's findings and limits: Diversity of TCR beta correlated strongly with naive T cell percentage.

The use of a sample-barcoded 5' primer and a J-beta primer mix characterized a second PCR of roughly 7 to 11 cycles. Each cDNA molecule received a tag from a template-switch adaptor that had 12 random nucleotides. From the 5' RACE reads, TCRdb called clonotypes with MiXCR, one entry per CDR3 protein. The table records 380,000 or so distinct CDR3 sequences, approximately 51% of them present only once. Of note for this clonotype: What it recognizes is unknown.

V lost 5 bases to trimming and J lost 5 bases; unmatched junction nucleotides: 5. There are 14 residues in the CDR3. The sequenced sample consisted of blood. The V gene is TRBV12-3 or TRBV12-4, the J gene TRBJ2-5, with TRBD2 matching over 10 bases. This clonotype originated in a man aged 55 to 70 in good health. The CDR3 loop reads CASSTSAGGETQYF. The CDR3 coding sequence is TGTGCCAGCAGTACCTCAGCGGGGGGGGAGACCCAGTACTTC.